This T cell receptor beta chain was captured by sequencing in a study of blood T cell repertoires in COVID-19. Overall study: Sources were T cells, B-cell-depleted T cells, or PBMCs; the material itself was cDNA or gDNA.

In the authors' methods: Nucleated cell counts were estimated from reference gene primer amplification. TCRdb's copy holds only in-frame clones and misses some; the assay was immunoSEQ multiplex PCR. The V and J calls and clone size were taken over from that table, and D and trimming were inferred from the DNA. The table lists about 320,000 clones, 70% to 90% of them singletons. This clone occurred once. For recovered donors of Cohort 3, there were two negative PCRs, clearance, or symptom resolution. Germline V gives CDR1 MNHEY, CDR2 SVGAGI. V was pared by 0 bases and J by 2 bases, with 10 bases between. The CDR3 length is 15 residues.

This TCR was sampled from a young woman who had recovered from COVID-19. The sequencing input was PBMCs or T cells enriched from blood (not recorded which). The chain carries TRBV6-5 and TRBJ1-2, with D tentatively TRBD1 (6 bases). CDR3 protein: CASSYSITGNYGYTF. For the CDR3, the DNA is TGTGCCAGCAGTTACTCGATTACAGGGAACTATGGCTACACCTTC.